The 24 T cell receptor beta chains below all came from one sample that was sequenced in a study of patients and donors after allogeneic stem cell transplantation. TCRdb analysed the RT-PCR reads with MiXCR anew, one entry per CDR3 protein. This table holds 100,000 to 130,000 distinct CDR3 sequences, roughly 37% found once. The sequenced sample was blood, either unsorted or a sorted T cell fraction (not recorded which). The origin of the receptors is a human donor who was either an allogeneic HSCT recipient or a stem cell or donor lymphocyte infusion donor (not recorded which). It is not recorded whose cells these are; they may come from a transplant donor.

This rearrangement joins TRBV5-1 to TRBJ1-1, with D perhaps matching TRBD1 (6 bases). The CDR3 has 15 amino acids. V lost 6 bases and J 11 bases, leaving 26 bases between the germline ends. CDR1 is SGHRS, CDR2 YFSETQ, per germline. The DNA for the CDR3 is TGCGCCAGCAAACCCGGACCAGGGGTAACCCTTGGGGCTTTCTTT. Its translation is CASKPGPGVTLGAFF.

The V call is TRBV5-1, the J call TRBJ2-5, with D perhaps given as TRBD1 or TRBD2 (6 bases each). In germline, CDR1 is SGHRS, CDR2 YFSETQ. The CDR3 has 14 amino acids. V was pared by 4 bases and J by 0 bases, with 10 bases between. The chain's CDR3 is CASSRGTNQETQYF. The CDR3 region has the DNA TGCGCCAGCAGCCGCGGGACAAACCAAGAGACCCAGTACTTC.

This clonotype appeared a few times. The CDR3 is CASSLASTSFNEQFF. DNA for the CDR3: TGTGCCAGCAGCTTGGCCTCGACTAGCTTTAATGAGCAGTTCTTC. V gene TRBV5-4 combines with J gene TRBJ2-1, with 7 positions matching TRBD2. This CDR3 contains 15 residues. The germline V gene encodes CDR1 SGHNT and CDR2 YYREEE (reference sequence). The junction had 7 bases not matched to a gene; V was cut back by 0 bases and J by 7 bases.

The genes are TRBV28 and TRBJ1-5, with D tentatively TRBD1 (5 bases). The germline V gene encodes CDR1 MDHEN and CDR2 SYDVKM. CDR3 length: 14 residues. Trimming removed 5 bases from V and 1 base from J, with 9 bases in between. CDR3 DNA sequence: TGTGCCAGCAGTATAGACAGCAGCAATCAGCCCCAGCATTTT. It is translated as CASSIDSSNQPQHF.

The DNA of the CDR3 is TGCAGTGCCGGACGGGGCAGCTACGAGCAGTACTTC. Its protein is CSAGRGSYEQYF. V usage is TRBV20-1 and J usage is TRBJ2-7; perhaps D is TRBD1 or TRBD2 (5 bases each). The CDR3 is 12 residues long. Germline V gene data show CDR1 as DFQATT and CDR2 as SNEGSKA (reference sequence). With 6 bases removed from V and 3 bases from J, the gap between germline ends came to 12 bases.

This sequence joins TRBV12-3 or TRBV12-4 and TRBJ2-1, with D perhaps matching TRBD2 (6 bases). The length of the CDR3 is 13 residues. V lost 8 bases and J lost 6, with 14 bases in between. The CDR3 spells CASSRDFPNEQFF. DNA of the CDR3: TGTGCCAGCTCTAGGGACTTTCCCAATGAGCAGTTCTTC.

The gene calls are TRBV12-3 or TRBV12-4 and TRBJ1-1; no clear D gene. The germline V and J ends were trimmed by 2 bases and 0 bases, with 7 bases remaining between them. The CDR3 is 14 amino acids. The CDR3 spells CASSLFSVNTEAFF. The CDR3, as DNA: TGTGCCAGCAGTTTATTTTCAGTGAACACTGAAGCTTTCTTT.

This clonotype has more than one count but fewer than ten. This chain links TRBV27 with TRBJ2-7; the D is unclear. The CDR3 consists of 14 residues. CDR1 and CDR2 (germline): MNHEY, SMNVEV (reference sequence). V was clipped by 6 bases and J by 1 base, with 13 bases between them. CDR3 sequence (DNA): TGTGCCAGCAGAGGTACCCGGTCATCCTACGAGCAGTACTTC. The encoded protein is CASRGTRSSYEQYF.

Written as DNA, the CDR3 is TGCAGCGTTCGGCAGGGGGCGGGAGAAAAACTGTTTTTT. Translating it yields CSVRQGAGEKLFF. The rearrangement uses TRBV29-1 and TRBJ1-4; TRBD1 matches 8 bases. The trim removed 5 bases at V and 8 bases at J, leaving 7 bases unmatched. CDR1 is SQVTM, CDR2 ANQGSEA, per germline. The CDR3 runs to 13 residues.

A few counts support this clonotype. The chain carries TRBV20-1 and TRBJ1-3; D gene uncertain. CDR1 is DFQATT and CDR2 is SNEGSKA in the germline V gene (reference sequence). CDR3 length: 14 residues. With 3 bases removed from V and 0 bases from J, the gap between germline ends came to 9 bases. The CDR3 DNA follows: TGCAGTGCTAGTTCAGAAAACTCTGGAAACACCATATATTTT. It encodes CSASSENSGNTIYF.

The chain combines TRBV3-1 with TRBJ1-3, with D uncertain. CDR1 LGHDT and CDR2 YNNKEL come from the germline V gene (reference sequence). Between the trimmed V and J ends, which lost 4 bases and 2 bases, there was a span of 9 bases. CDR3 size: 14 residues. This CDR3 reads CASSRGLPGNTIYF. As DNA, the CDR3 is TGTGCCAGCAGCCGCGGTTTGCCTGGAAACACCATATATTTT.

The chain joins TRBV6-2 or TRBV6-3 to TRBJ2-3; D is ambiguous. Germline lookup yields CDR1 MNHEY and CDR2 SVGEGT. CDR3 length: 13 residues. The V end lost 6 bases, the J end lost 6 bases, and 13 bases lay between the germline ends. CDR3 protein: CASSQLLWDTQYF. The CDR3 DNA is TGTGCCAGCAGCCAGTTACTGTGGGATACGCAGTATTTT.

In its sample, this clonotype was seen a few times. The genes are TRBV15 and TRBJ2-3, with TRBD1 matching 11 bases. V gave up 0 bases and J gave up 6 bases; unmatched junction bases: 8. Germline-derived CDR1 and CDR2 are LNHNV and YYDKDF (reference sequence). This CDR3 has 17 residues. The CDR3 here is CATSRDLDRGLWDTQYF. The DNA of the CDR3 is TGTGCCACCAGCAGAGATTTGGACAGGGGGCTATGGGATACGCAGTATTTT.

The chain joins TRBV6-5 to TRBJ1-2, with D unclear. Looked up from germline, CDR1 is MNHEY and CDR2 is SVGAGI. Between the trimmed V and J ends, which lost 6 bases and 0 bases, there was a span of 14 bases. The CDR3 is 15 residues long. The CDR3 loop reads CASSSGPNPNYGYTF. CDR3 nucleotides: TGTGCCAGCAGCTCCGGCCCAAACCCTAACTATGGCTACACCTTC.

The gene calls are TRBV12-3 or TRBV12-4 and TRBJ1-4, with a possible D match to TRBD1 (5 bases). V was trimmed by 5 bases and J by 10 bases, leaving 14 bases between them. This CDR3 is 13 amino acids long. This CDR3 is CASSPRQLGKLFF. The CDR3 coding sequence is TGTGCCAGCAGTCCCCGACAGCTCGGAAAACTGTTTTTT.

The V gene is TRBV6-5, the J gene TRBJ1-2, with 8 nucleotides matching TRBD1. V trimming: 0 bases; J trimming: 8 bases; junction bases outside the gene matches: 5. Per the germline V gene, CDR1 is MNHEY and CDR2 is SVGAGI. There are 14 residues in the CDR3. The CDR3 bases are TGTGCCAGCAGTTACTCGACAGGGGTACGGGGCTACACCTTC. This gives the protein CASSYSTGVRGYTF.

V is TRBV12-3 or TRBV12-4 and J is TRBJ2-1; 8 positions match TRBD1. This CDR3 contains 15 residues. The trim removed 6 bases at V and 2 bases at J, leaving 6 bases unmatched. The CDR3 is CASSPGRGPYNEQFF. CDR3 nucleotides: TGTGCCAGCAGCCCCGGCAGGGGGCCCTACAATGAGCAGTTCTTC.

In its sample, this clonotype was seen a few times. The chain couples TRBV5-1 to TRBJ2-7; D may be TRBD2 (5 bases). The germline V gene encodes CDR1 SGHRS and CDR2 YFSETQ. Trimming pared 1 base from V and 1 base from J, leaving 12 bases between. The CDR3 covers 15 residues. In DNA, the CDR3 is TGCGCCAGCAGCTTGAGGCCGGACTCTTCCTACGAGCAGTACTTC. Translation: CASSLRPDSSYEQYF. Using reference TRBV5-1 and TRBJ2-7 for the parts outside the CDR3, the full variable domain is KAGVTQTPRYLIKTRGQQVTLSCSPISGHRSVSWYQQTPGQGLQFLFEYFSETQRNKGNFPGRFSGRQFSNSRSEMNVSTLELGDSALYLCASSLRPDSSYEQYFGPGTRLTVT.

This clonotype has a handful of counts. The J gene is TRBJ2-1, the V gene TRBV12-3 or TRBV12-4, with 7 positions matching TRBD2. The junction had 6 bases not matched to a gene; V was cut back by 4 bases and J by 0 bases. The CDR3 extends over 16 amino acids. CDR3 nucleotides: TGTGCCAGCAGTTCAGGAGCGGGATTCTCCTACAATGAGCAGTTCTTC. Encoded protein: CASSSGAGFSYNEQFF.

The V and J genes are TRBV10-3 and TRBJ1-2, with D unclear. Between the trimmed V and J ends, which lost 3 bases and 2 bases, there was a span of 7 bases. Germline V lookup: CDR1 ENHRY, CDR2 SYGVKD. The CDR3 has 13 residues. CDR3 region: CAISEGQNYGYTF. CDR3 bases: TGTGCCATCAGTGAAGGGCAGAACTATGGCTACACCTTC.

The chain links TRBV9 to TRBJ2-1; D ambiguous. Between the trimmed V and J ends, which lost 4 bases and 0 bases, there was a span of 14 bases. This CDR3 has 16 residues. Per the germline V gene, CDR1 is SGDLS and CDR2 is YYNGEE. DNA of the CDR3: TGTGCCAGCAGCACCCATTCCCGGAGCTCCTACAATGAGCAGTTCTTC. It is translated as CASSTHSRSSYNEQFF.

This CDR3 reads CASSLGDREGSDGYTF. CDR3 sequence (DNA): TGTGCCAGCAGCTTAGGGGACAGGGAGGGATCGGATGGCTACACCTTC. The rearrangement joins TRBV7-9 to TRBJ1-2, with 9 bases identical to TRBD1. Germline V gives CDR1 SEHNR, CDR2 FQNEAQ (reference sequence). The CDR3 length is 16 residues. Unmatched junction bases numbered 9, after V lost 1 base and J lost 6 bases.

This chain joins TRBV3-1 and TRBJ2-1; 13 bases line up with TRBD2. The germline V gene has CDR1 LGHDT and CDR2 YNNKEL (reference sequence). There are 15 residues in the CDR3. With V trimmed by 5 bases and J by 11 bases, 9 bases remained unmatched. The CDR3 region is CASSSRLAGGQKQFF. In DNA form, the CDR3 reads TGTGCCAGCAGCTCACGACTAGCGGGAGGCCAAAAGCAGTTCTTC.

The chain uses TRBV19 and TRBJ1-4, with D hard to call. CDR3 size: 14 residues. V shed 3 bases and J shed 5 bases, with 10 bases lying between them. In germline, CDR1 is LNHDA, CDR2 SQIVND (reference sequence). The DNA of the CDR3 is TGTGCCAGTAGTATTTCCCGGGCGAATGAAAAACTGTTTTTT. Translating it yields CASSISRANEKLFF.